This T cell receptor beta chain was captured in a study of cytotoxic CD8 clonotypes in ibrutinib-treated CLL. Overall study findings and caveats: On treatment, the uncommon public clonotypes contracted or remained stable. Baseline clonality was higher than in age-matched healthy donors and moved in step with circulating CD8+ T-cell counts.

Germline V gives CDR1 MNHNY, CDR2 SVGAGI (reference sequence). The CDR3 is 15 residues long. Trimming removed 0 bases from V and 7 bases from J, with 15 bases in between. With regard to this clone: No antigen is known for it.

Data came from immunoSEQ multiplex PCR; TCRdb stores just in-frame clones and leaves some out. The table includes about 310,000 clones, roughly 85% detected once. Around 2 micrograms of genomic DNA (from cryopreserved PBMCs) were used for TCR beta libraries. The sample in question was PBMCs, obtained before ibrutinib treatment. The TCR was taken from a human donor with chronic lymphocytic leukemia. The chain joins TRBV6-6 to TRBJ2-5; no reliable D call. The chain's CDR3 is CASSYSWVDGGTQYF. CDR3 DNA: TGTGCCAGCAGTTACTCGTGGGTTGACGGCGGGACCCAGTACTTC.